A selection of T cell receptor beta chains follows, all from one sample in a study of beta chain features in type 1 diabetes. Sequenced by immunoSEQ multiplex PCR; TCRdb stores in-frame clones only, minus some. The table records approximately 100,000 clones, under 30% of them present only once. Sequenced material: central memory CD4+ T cells from blood. The receptors stem from a woman younger than 35 with type 1 diabetes. The CDR3 runs from the conserved cysteine through the conserved F or W. The D gene is left open where the match is weak. Not all rows give a size; the values are once, few, many and, for expanded clones, a class.

J: TRBJ2-7
D: TRBD2
V: TRBV7-2
size: NA
DNA: TGTGCCAGCAGCTCCGGGACTATCTCCTACGAGCAGTACTTC
CDR3: CASSSGTISYEQYF

J: TRBJ2-7
D: TRBD2
V: TRBV27
size: NA
DNA: TGTGCCAGCAGTTTAGCCCGGGCTAGCGGGGTATACGAGCAGTACTTC
CDR3: CASSLARASGVYEQYF

J: TRBJ2-1
D: TRBD2
V: TRBV28
size: NA
DNA: TGTGCCAGCAGTTCCCCGACTAGCGGGAGAGGGGGATACAATGAGCAGTTCTTC
CDR3: CASSSPTSGRGGYNEQFF

J: TRBJ2-2
D: NA
V: TRBV7-7
size: few
DNA: TGTGCCAGCAGCTTAGACACAGGTGCCGGGGAGCTGTTTTTT
CDR3: CASSLDTGAGELFF

J: TRBJ2-1
D: TRBD2
V: TRBV7-9
size: few
DNA: TGTGCCAGCAGCCCGCTCGGCGGGAGGGTTTACAATGAGCAGTTCTTC
CDR3: CASSPLGGRVYNEQFF

J: TRBJ2-5
D: NA
V: TRBV2
size: NA
DNA: TGTGCCAGCAGAACGGGGGTAGGAGGGGAGACCCAGTACTTC
CDR3: CASRTGVGGETQYF

J: TRBJ2-2
D: TRBD1
V: TRBV5-4
size: NA
DNA: TGTGCCAGCAGCTTGGCGGACAGGGCGCACGGGGAGCTGTTTTTT
CDR3: CASSLADRAHGELFF

J: TRBJ2-1
D: TRBD2
V: TRBV4-1
size: few
DNA: TGCGCCAGCAGCCATCCGGGACTAGCGGGAGGGCCGAACTACAATGAGCAGTTCTTC
CDR3: CASSHPGLAGGPNYNEQFF

J: TRBJ1-6
D: TRBD1
V: TRBV7-2
size: NA
DNA: TGTGCCAGCAGCTTGGACAGGGGCCGGTCACCCCTCCACTTT
CDR3: CASSLDRGRSPLHF

J: TRBJ2-1
D: NA
V: TRBV27
size: NA
DNA: TGTGCCAGCAGAGAACAGGGGAGGAATGAGCAGTTCTTC
CDR3: CASREQGRNEQFF

J: TRBJ1-1
D: NA
V: TRBV30
size: NA
DNA: TGTGCCTGGAGCCGGTCTGGGAACACTGAAGCTTTCTTT
CDR3: CAWSRSGNTEAFF

J: TRBJ1-1
D: NA
V: TRBV30
size: few
DNA: TGTGCCAACATCCCGGGGATGACTGAAGCTTTCTTT
CDR3: CANIPGMTEAFF

J: TRBJ2-3
D: TRBD1
V: TRBV15
size: once
DNA: TGTGCCACCAGCAGAGGGACGAGGGGAGGACAGGGGGCGATAGATACGCAGTATTTT
CDR3: CATSRGTRGGQGAIDTQYF

J: TRBJ2-1
D: TRBD2
V: TRBV7-2
size: NA
DNA: TGTGCCAGCAGCCCAACTAGCGGGCTCGACAATGAGCAGTTCTTC
CDR3: CASSPTSGLDNEQFF

J: TRBJ2-4
D: NA
V: TRBV5-1
size: few
DNA: TGCGCCAGCAGCTTGAATTTGGAGATTCAGTACTTC
CDR3: CASSLNLEIQYF

J: TRBJ2-1
D: TRBD2
V: TRBV7-9
size: few
DNA: TGTGCCAGCAGCTTAATCGCGGGAGGGCGGCTTGAGCAGTTCTTC
CDR3: CASSLIAGGRLEQFF

J: TRBJ1-5
D: TRBD1
V: TRBV4-1
size: NA
DNA: TGCGCCAGCAGCCAAGAGGACAGGGGTCAGCCCCAGCATTTT
CDR3: CASSQEDRGQPQHF

J: TRBJ2-7
D: NA
V: TRBV5-1
size: many
DNA: TGCGCCAGCAGCTTGGCTTCCACTCCGTTTTTCTACGAGCAGTACTTC
CDR3: CASSLASTPFFYEQYF

J: TRBJ1-2
D: NA
V: TRBV30
size: NA
DNA: TGTGCCTGGAGTCAGGACTATGGCTACACCTTC
CDR3: CAWSQDYGYTF

J: TRBJ1-1
D: TRBD1
V: TRBV7-2
size: few
DNA: TGTGCCAGCAGCTCTACCGGGACAGGCTCCGAAGCTTTCTTT
CDR3: CASSSTGTGSEAFF

J: TRBJ2-1
D: TRBD2
V: TRBV11-2
size: few
DNA: TGTGCCAGCAGCTTGAGTTACGGGAGGGCCAGGGCCTCCTACAATGAGCAGTTCTTC
CDR3: CASSLSYGRARASYNEQFF

J: TRBJ2-1
D: TRBD2
V: TRBV2
size: NA
DNA: TGTGCCAGCAGTGAAGGGTCGGGAGGGCCACGCGAGCAGTTCTTC
CDR3: CASSEGSGGPREQFF

J: TRBJ2-3
D: NA
V: TRBV6-5
size: NA
DNA: TGTGCCAGCAGTTTGAACAGTCCCACAGATACGCAGTATTTT
CDR3: CASSLNSPTDTQYF

J: TRBJ2-3
D: TRBD2
V: TRBV5-1
size: NA
DNA: TGCGCCAGCAGCTTGAGGACTAGCGACACAGATACGCAGTATTTT
CDR3: CASSLRTSDTDTQYF

J: TRBJ2-7
D: TRBD1
V: TRBV28
size: NA
DNA: TGTGCCAGCAGGCCGACAGGGGAAGAGCAGTACTTC
CDR3: CASRPTGEEQYF

J: TRBJ2-5
D: NA
V: TRBV2
size: few
DNA: TGTGCCAGCAAGACGGACTCCCAAGAGACCCAGTACTTC
CDR3: CASKTDSQETQYF

J: TRBJ2-1
D: NA
V: TRBV5-1
size: few
DNA: TGCGCCAGCAGCTTGGTGATAGCCGGAGGTCGGTTCTTC
CDR3: CASSLVIAGGRFF

J: TRBJ2-1
D: NA
V: TRBV5-1
size: once
DNA: TGCGCCAGCAGCTTGGCTCCCGACAATGAGCAGTTCTTC
CDR3: CASSLAPDNEQFF

J: TRBJ1-1
D: TRBD1
V: TRBV28
size: few
DNA: TGTGCCAGCAGTTCGGACAGGCACCCCTTGAACACTGAAGCTTTCTTT
CDR3: CASSSDRHPLNTEAFF

J: TRBJ2-1
D: NA
V: TRBV4-3
size: NA
DNA: TGCGCCAGCAGCCAATCTCAGAGGCATGAGCAGTTCTTC
CDR3: CASSQSQRHEQFF

J: TRBJ2-2
D: TRBD1
V: TRBV7-9
size: NA
DNA: TGTGCCAGCAGCGGACAGGTGAACACCGGGGAGCTGTTTTTT
CDR3: CASSGQVNTGELFF

J: TRBJ2-1
D: TRBD2
V: TRBV28
size: few
DNA: TGTGCCAGCAGTTCCATATCCCTCATGACTAGCGGGAGGCCCAATGAGCAGTTCTTC
CDR3: CASSSISLMTSGRPNEQFF

J: TRBJ1-2
D: NA
V: TRBV28
size: few
DNA: TGTGCCAGCAGTCCCACAGGGCCCTATGGCTACACCTTC
CDR3: CASSPTGPYGYTF

J: TRBJ1-5
D: NA
V: TRBV7-9
size: few
DNA: TGTGCCAGCAGCTTAAATCTTGGCGGGGGGTCAAATCAGCCCCAGCATTTT
CDR3: CASSLNLGGGSNQPQHF

J: TRBJ2-1
D: TRBD2
V: TRBV28
size: NA
DNA: TGTGCCAGCAGTTCGGGAGGACTAGCGGACTACAATGAGCAGTTCTTC
CDR3: CASSSGGLADYNEQFF

J: TRBJ2-2
D: TRBD1
V: TRBV6-5
size: few
DNA: TGTGCCAGCAGTATAAGACAGGGTGCCGGGGAGCTGTTTTTT
CDR3: CASSIRQGAGELFF

J: TRBJ2-7
D: NA
V: TRBV27
size: few
DNA: TGTGCCAGCAGTTTACAACCGAGCTCCTACGAGCAGTACTTC
CDR3: CASSLQPSSYEQYF

J: TRBJ2-1
D: NA
V: TRBV29-1
size: NA
DNA: TGCAGCGTCGCCCTTATCGGAGTGAGTGAGCAGTTCTTC
CDR3: CSVALIGVSEQFF

J: TRBJ2-7
D: NA
V: TRBV7-2
size: NA
DNA: TGTGCCAGCAGCCAACTCTCCTACGAGCAGTACTTC
CDR3: CASSQLSYEQYF

J: TRBJ2-3
D: NA
V: TRBV7-2
size: few
DNA: TGTGCCAGCAGCTTAGCGCGGGCTAGCGCCCCAGATACGCAGTATTTT
CDR3: CASSLARASAPDTQYF

J: TRBJ2-7
D: TRBD2
V: TRBV5-1
size: NA
DNA: TGCGCCAGCAGCAGCTCCGGGACTAGCGAAAACGAGCAGTACTTC
CDR3: CASSSSGTSENEQYF

J: TRBJ2-3
D: TRBD2
V: TRBV18
size: NA
DNA: TGTGCCAGCACGGGAGGCTCCACAGATACGCAGTATTTT
CDR3: CASTGGSTDTQYF

J: TRBJ2-3
D: TRBD2
V: TRBV15
size: few
DNA: TGTGCCACCAGCAAAGCGGGAGTAGATACGCAGTATTTT
CDR3: CATSKAGVDTQYF

J: TRBJ2-5
D: NA
V: TRBV6-5
size: few
DNA: TGTGCCAGCAGTTACTCGCTCAGGGGCCAAGGGGAGCAGTACTTC
CDR3: CASSYSLRGQGEQYF

J: TRBJ2-5
D: TRBD2
V: TRBV7-9
size: NA
DNA: TGTGCCATCAGCGTCATGCCTAGCGGCCGACAAGAGACCCAGTACTTC
CDR3: CAISVMPSGRQETQYF

J: TRBJ2-5
D: TRBD2
V: TRBV6-1
size: NA
DNA: TGTGCCAGCATATCTAGCGGGAGAGGAGAGACCCAGTACTTC
CDR3: CASISSGRGETQYF

J: TRBJ1-2
D: NA
V: TRBV5-4
size: NA
DNA: TGTGCCAGCACCTCCGGGACACGGTATGGCTACACCTTC
CDR3: CASTSGTRYGYTF

J: TRBJ2-3
D: NA
V: TRBV18
size: NA
DNA: TGTGCCAGCTCACCCTCCACAGATACGCAGTATTTT
CDR3: CASSPSTDTQYF

J: TRBJ1-2
D: TRBD1
V: TRBV7-2
size: NA
DNA: TGTGCCAGCAGCTCCCGGGACAGGGATGGCTACACCTTC
CDR3: CASSSRDRDGYTF

J: TRBJ2-3
D: TRBD2
V: TRBV28
size: few
DNA: TGTGCCAGCGGATCTCCAGCGGGGAGCACAGATACGCAGTATTTT
CDR3: CASGSPAGSTDTQYF

J: TRBJ2-3
D: NA
V: TRBV6-1
size: NA
DNA: TGTGCCAGCAGTGATCCTTCGTCTCCGAGGAGCACAGATACGCAGTATTTT
CDR3: CASSDPSSPRSTDTQYF

J: TRBJ2-5
D: NA
V: TRBV19
size: few
DNA: TGTGCCAGTAGTGATGCCTCGGGTGGAGAGACCCAGTACTTC
CDR3: CASSDASGGETQYF

J: TRBJ2-2
D: NA
V: TRBV10-2
size: NA
DNA: TGCGCCACCTATTTGGGGGGAACGAACACCGGGGAGCTGTTTTTT
CDR3: CATYLGGTNTGELFF

J: TRBJ1-2
D: TRBD1
V: TRBV6-5
size: few
DNA: TGTGCCAGCAGTCGTAAGGGGGCAGGGCTCTATGGCTACACCTTC
CDR3: CASSRKGAGLYGYTF

J: TRBJ1-1
D: NA
V: TRBV23-1
size: few
DNA: TGCGCCAGCAGTCCCCGGCGGGGAAACACTGAAGCTTTCTTT
CDR3: CASSPRRGNTEAFF

J: TRBJ1-3
D: NA
V: TRBV30
size: few
DNA: TGTGCCTGGAGTTCAGGGGCTGGAAACACCATATATTTT
CDR3: CAWSSGAGNTIYF

J: TRBJ2-5
D: NA
V: TRBV7-9
size: few
DNA: TGTGCCAGCAGCCACTCGGGGGTCCAAGAGACCCAGTACTTC
CDR3: CASSHSGVQETQYF

J: TRBJ2-7
D: TRBD1
V: TRBV29-1
size: many
DNA: TGCAGCGTGGATGACAGGGTCCATGGAAACGAGCAGTACTTC
CDR3: CSVDDRVHGNEQYF

J: TRBJ2-1
D: NA
V: TRBV5-4
size: NA
DNA: TGTGCCAGCAGCTTGTTACTAGCCCAAGGGTTTGAGCAGTTCTTC
CDR3: CASSLLLAQGFEQFF

J: TRBJ2-1
D: NA
V: TRBV11-2
size: few
DNA: TGTGCCAGCAGCTTAGGGCGGGTTAACTACAATGAGCAGTTCTTC
CDR3: CASSLGRVNYNEQFF